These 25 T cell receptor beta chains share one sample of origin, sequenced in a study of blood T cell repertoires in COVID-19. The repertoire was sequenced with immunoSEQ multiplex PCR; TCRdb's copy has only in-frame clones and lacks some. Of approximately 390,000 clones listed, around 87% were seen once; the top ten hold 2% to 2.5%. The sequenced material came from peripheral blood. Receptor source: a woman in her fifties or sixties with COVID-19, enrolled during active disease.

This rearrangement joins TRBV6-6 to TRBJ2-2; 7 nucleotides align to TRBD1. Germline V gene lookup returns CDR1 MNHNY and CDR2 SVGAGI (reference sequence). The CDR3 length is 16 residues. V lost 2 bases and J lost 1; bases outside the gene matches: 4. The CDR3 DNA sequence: TGTGCCAGCAGTTACCGGCGACAGGGGAACACCGGGGAGCTGTTTTTT. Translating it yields CASSYRRQGNTGELFF.

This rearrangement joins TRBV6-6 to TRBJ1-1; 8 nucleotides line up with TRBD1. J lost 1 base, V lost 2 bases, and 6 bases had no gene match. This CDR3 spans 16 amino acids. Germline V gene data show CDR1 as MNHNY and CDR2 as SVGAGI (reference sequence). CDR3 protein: CASSYEIQGGNTEAFF. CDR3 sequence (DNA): TGTGCCAGCAGTTACGAGATACAGGGGGGGAACACTGAAGCTTTCTTT.

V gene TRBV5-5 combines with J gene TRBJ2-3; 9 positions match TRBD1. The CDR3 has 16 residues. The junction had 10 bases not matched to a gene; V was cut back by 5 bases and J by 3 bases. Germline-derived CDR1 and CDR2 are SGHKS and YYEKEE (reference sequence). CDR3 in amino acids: CASSLGPGTGTDTQYF. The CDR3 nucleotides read TGTGCCAGCAGTCTCGGCCCCGGGACAGGGACAGATACGCAGTATTTT.

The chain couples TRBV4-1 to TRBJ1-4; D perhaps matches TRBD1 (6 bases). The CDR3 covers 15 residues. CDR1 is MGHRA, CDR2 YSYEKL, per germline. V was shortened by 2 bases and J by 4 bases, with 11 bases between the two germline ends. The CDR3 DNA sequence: TGCGCCAGCAGCCAACGGGGACACAATAATGAAAAACTGTTTTTT. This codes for CASSQRGHNNEKLFF.

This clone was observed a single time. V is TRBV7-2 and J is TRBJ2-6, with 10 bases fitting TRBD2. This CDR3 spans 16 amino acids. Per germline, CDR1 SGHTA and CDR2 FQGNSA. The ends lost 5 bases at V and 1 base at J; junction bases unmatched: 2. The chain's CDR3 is CASSPSGGSGANVLTF. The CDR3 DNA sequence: TGTGCCAGCAGCCCTAGCGGGGGTTCTGGGGCCAACGTCCTGACTTTC. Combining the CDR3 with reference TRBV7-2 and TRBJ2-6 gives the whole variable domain GAGVSQSPSNKVTEKGKDVELRCDPISGHTALYWYRQSLGQGLEFLIYFQGNSAPDKSGLPSDRFSAERTGGSVSTLTIQRTQQEDSAVYLCASSPSGGSGANVLTFGAGSRLTVL.

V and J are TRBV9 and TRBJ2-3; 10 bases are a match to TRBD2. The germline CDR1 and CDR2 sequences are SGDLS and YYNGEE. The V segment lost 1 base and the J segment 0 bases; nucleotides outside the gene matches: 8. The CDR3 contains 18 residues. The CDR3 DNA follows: TGTGCCAGCAGCGTAACTGTTAGCGGGGGGACTAGCACAGATACGCAGTATTTT. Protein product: CASSVTVSGGTSTDTQYF.

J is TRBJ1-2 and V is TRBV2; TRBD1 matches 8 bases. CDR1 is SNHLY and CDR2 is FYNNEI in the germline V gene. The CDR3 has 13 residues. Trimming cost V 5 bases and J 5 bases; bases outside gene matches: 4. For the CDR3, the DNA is TGTGCCAGCAGTCGACAGGGGACGTATGGCTACACCTTC. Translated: CASSRQGTYGYTF.

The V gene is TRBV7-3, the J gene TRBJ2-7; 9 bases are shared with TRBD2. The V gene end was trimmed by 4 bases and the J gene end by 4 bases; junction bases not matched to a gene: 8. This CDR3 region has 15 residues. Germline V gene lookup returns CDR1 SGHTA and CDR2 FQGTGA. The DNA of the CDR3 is TGTGCCAGCAGCTCCAACCCCGGACTAGCGTACGAGCAGTACTTC. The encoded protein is CASSSNPGLAYEQYF.

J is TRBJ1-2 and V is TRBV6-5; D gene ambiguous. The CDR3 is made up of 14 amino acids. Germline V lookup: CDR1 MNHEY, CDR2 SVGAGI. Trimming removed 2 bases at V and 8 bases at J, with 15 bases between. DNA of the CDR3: TGTGCCAGCAGTTACAGCGGGAAAGGGAGGGGCTACACCTTC. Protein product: CASSYSGKGRGYTF.

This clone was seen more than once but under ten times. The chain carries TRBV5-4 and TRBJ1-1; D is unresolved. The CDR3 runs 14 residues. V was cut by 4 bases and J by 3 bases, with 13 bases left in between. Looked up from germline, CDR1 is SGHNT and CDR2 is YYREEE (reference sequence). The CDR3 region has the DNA TGTGCCAGCAGCCCCGGCGGGAGGGACACTGAAGCTTTCTTT. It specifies CASSPGGRDTEAFF.

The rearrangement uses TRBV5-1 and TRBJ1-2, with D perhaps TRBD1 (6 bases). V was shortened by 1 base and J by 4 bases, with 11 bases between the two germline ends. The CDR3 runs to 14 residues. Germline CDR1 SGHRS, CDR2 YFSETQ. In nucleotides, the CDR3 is TGCGCCAGCAGCTTGTCAGGACAGTCCTATGGCTACACCTTC. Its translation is CASSLSGQSYGYTF.

The CDR3 protein is CSVAAGETQYF. The CDR3 coding sequence is TGCAGTGTCGCAGCGGGGGAGACCCAGTACTTC. The chain combines TRBV20-1 with TRBJ2-5; TRBD2 agrees at 7 bases. CDR1 is DFQATT, CDR2 SNEGSKA, per germline (reference sequence). Trimming removed 7 bases from V and 5 bases from J; junction bases left unmatched: 4. There are 11 residues in the CDR3.

The CDR3 nucleotides read TGTGCCAGCAGTGAGTCCTGGTCCGCTACCTACGAGCAGTACTTC. Amino acids: CASSESWSATYEQYF. The rearrangement uses TRBV2 and TRBJ2-7; no clear D gene. Germline V gene data show CDR1 as SNHLY and CDR2 as FYNNEI. V was clipped by 3 bases and J by 2 bases, with 14 bases between them. CDR3 length: 15 residues.

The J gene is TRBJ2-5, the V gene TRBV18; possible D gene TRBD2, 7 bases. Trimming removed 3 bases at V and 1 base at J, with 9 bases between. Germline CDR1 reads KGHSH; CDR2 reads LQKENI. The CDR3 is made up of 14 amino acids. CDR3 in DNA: TGTGCCAGCTCACCGGCGGGGGCCCAAGAGACCCAGTACTTC. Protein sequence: CASSPAGAQETQYF.

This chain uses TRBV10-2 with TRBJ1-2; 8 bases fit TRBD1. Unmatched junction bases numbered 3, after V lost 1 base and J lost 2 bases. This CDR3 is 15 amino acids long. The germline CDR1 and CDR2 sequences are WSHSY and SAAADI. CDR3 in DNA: TGCGCCAGCAGTGAGTGGGGGACAGGCAACTATGGCTACACCTTC. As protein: CASSEWGTGNYGYTF.

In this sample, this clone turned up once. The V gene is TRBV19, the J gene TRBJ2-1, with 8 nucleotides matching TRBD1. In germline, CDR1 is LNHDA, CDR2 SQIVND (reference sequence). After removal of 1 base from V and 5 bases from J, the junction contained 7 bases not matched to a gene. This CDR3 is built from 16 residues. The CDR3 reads CASSIVGQGADNEQFF. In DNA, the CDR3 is TGTGCCAGTAGTATAGTCGGGCAGGGGGCCGACAATGAGCAGTTCTTC.

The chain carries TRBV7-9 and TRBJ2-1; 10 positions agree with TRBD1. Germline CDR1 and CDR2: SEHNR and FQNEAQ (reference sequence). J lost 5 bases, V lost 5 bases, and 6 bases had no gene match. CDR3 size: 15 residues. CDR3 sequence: CASSNRDRGDNEQFF. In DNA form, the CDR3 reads TGTGCCAGCAGCAACCGGGACAGGGGAGACAATGAGCAGTTCTTC.

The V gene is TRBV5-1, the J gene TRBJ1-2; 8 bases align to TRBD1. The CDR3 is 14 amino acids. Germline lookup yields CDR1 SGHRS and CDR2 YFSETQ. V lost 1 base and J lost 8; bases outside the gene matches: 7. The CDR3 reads CASSLTGGAAGYTF. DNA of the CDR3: TGCGCCAGCAGCTTGACAGGGGGTGCAGCGGGCTACACCTTC.

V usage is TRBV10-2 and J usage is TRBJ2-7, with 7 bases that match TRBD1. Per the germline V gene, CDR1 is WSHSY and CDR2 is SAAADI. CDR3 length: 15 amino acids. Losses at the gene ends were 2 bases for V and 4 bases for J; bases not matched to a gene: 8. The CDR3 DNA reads TGCGCCAGCAGTGAGGCCGCCGGGACAGCTTACGAGCAGTACTTC. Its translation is CASSEAAGTAYEQYF.

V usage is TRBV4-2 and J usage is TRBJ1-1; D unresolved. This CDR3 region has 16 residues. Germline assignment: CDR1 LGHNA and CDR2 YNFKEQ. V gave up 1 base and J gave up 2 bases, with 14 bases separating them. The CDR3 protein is CASSQGSVRGNTEAFF. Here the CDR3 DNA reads TGTGCCAGCAGCCAAGGGTCGGTCCGGGGTAACACTGAAGCTTTCTTT.

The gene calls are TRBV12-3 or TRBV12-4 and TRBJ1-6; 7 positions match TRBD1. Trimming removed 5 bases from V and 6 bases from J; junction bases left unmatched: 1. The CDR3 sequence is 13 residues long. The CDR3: CASSRDSNSPLHF. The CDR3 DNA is TGTGCCAGCAGTCGGGACAGTAATTCACCCCTCCACTTT.

The CDR3 coding sequence is TGTGCCAGCAGTCCGCGGACTAGCGGGGGGGCCTATACGCAGTATTTT. It encodes CASSPRTSGGAYTQYF. The chain uses TRBV6-2 or TRBV6-3 and TRBJ2-3, with 15 nucleotides matching TRBD2. The germline gives CDR1 MNHEY, CDR2 SVGEGT. V was clipped by 5 bases and J by 7 bases; unmatched bases: 7. This CDR3 comprises 16 residues.

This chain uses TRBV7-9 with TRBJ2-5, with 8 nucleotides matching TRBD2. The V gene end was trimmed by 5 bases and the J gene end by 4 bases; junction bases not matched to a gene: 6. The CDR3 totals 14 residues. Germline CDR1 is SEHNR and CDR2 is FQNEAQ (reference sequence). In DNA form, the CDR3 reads TGTGCCAGCAGCACGGGGGGGCCGGGAGAGACCCAGTACTTC. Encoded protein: CASSTGGPGETQYF.

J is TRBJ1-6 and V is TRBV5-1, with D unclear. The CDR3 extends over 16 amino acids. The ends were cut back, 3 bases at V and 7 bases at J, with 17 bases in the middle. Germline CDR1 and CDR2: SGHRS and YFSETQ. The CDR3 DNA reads TGCGCCAGCAGCTCGGAAGGGTCCTTAGCGAATTCACCCCTCCACTTT. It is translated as CASSSEGSLANSPLHF.

The chain's CDR3 is CASSLDRGALGYTF. Written as DNA, the CDR3 is TGCGCCAGCAGCTTGGACAGGGGGGCTTTAGGCTACACCTTC. The chain has TRBV5-1 and TRBJ1-2, with 8 bases aligning to TRBD1. In germline, CDR1 is SGHRS, CDR2 YFSETQ. V was pared by 0 bases and J by 8 bases, with 6 bases of the junction left unmatched. The CDR3 runs 14 residues.